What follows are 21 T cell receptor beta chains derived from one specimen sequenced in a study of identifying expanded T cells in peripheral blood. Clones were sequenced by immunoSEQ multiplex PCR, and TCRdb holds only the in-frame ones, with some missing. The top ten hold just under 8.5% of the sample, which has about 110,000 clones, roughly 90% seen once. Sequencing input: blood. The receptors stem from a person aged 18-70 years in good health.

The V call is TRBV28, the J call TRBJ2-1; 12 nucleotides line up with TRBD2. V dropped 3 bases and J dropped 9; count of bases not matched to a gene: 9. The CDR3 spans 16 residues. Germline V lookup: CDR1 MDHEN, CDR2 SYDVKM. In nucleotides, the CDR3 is TGTGCCAGCAGTTTCTGGCTAGCGGGAGGGTCTGGTGAGCAGTTCTTC. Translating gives CASSFWLAGGSGEQFF.

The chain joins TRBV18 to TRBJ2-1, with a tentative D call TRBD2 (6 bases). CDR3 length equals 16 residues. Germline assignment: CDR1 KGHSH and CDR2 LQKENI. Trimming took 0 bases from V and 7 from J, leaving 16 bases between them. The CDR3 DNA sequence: TGTGCCAGCTCACCACCGAGAACCCCGGAGGGTAATGAGCAGTTCTTC. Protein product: CASSPPRTPEGNEQFF.

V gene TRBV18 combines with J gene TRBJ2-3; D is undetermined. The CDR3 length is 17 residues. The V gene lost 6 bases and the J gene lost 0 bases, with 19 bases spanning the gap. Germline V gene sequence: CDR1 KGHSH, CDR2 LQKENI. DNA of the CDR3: TGTGCCAGCTCTCGGGTCGACGGCCAACCTAGCACAGATACGCAGTATTTT. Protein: CASSRVDGQPSTDTQYF.

The CDR3 bases are TGTGCCAGCAGCTTAGATCAGATAGCCTGGGAAAAACTGTTTTTT. Translating gives CASSLDQIAWEKLFF. The J gene is TRBJ1-4, the V gene TRBV11-2; D is uncertain. The V and J ends lost 0 bases and 8 bases respectively, with 13 bases between them. This CDR3 contains 15 residues. CDR1 is SGHAT and CDR2 is FQNNGV in the germline V gene.

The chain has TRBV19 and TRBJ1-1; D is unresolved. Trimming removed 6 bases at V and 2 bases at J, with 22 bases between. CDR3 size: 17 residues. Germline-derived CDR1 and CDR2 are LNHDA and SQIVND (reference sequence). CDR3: CASRDETTISLNTEAFF. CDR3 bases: TGTGCCAGTAGAGACGAAACGACAATATCTTTAAACACTGAAGCTTTCTTT.

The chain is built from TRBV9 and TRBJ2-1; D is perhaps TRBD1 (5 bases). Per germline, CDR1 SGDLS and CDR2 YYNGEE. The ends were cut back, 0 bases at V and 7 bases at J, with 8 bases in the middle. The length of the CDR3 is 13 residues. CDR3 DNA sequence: TGTGCCAGCAGCGTAGAGGGGTGGAATGAGCAGTTCTTC. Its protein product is CASSVEGWNEQFF.

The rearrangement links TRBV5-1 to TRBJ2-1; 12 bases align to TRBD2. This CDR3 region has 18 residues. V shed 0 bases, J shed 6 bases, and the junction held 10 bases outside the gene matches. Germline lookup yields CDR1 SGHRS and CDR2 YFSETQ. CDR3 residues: CASSLAAASSGRANEQFF. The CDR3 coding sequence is TGCGCCAGCAGCTTGGCCGCGGCTTCTAGCGGGAGGGCCAATGAGCAGTTCTTC.

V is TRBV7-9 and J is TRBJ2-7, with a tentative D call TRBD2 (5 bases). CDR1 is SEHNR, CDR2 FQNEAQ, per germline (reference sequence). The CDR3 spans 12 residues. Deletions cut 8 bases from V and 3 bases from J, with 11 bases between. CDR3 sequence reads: CASSNAGYEQYF. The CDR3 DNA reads TGTGCCAGCTCCAATGCGGGCTACGAGCAGTACTTC. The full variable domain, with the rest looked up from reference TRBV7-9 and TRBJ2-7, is DTGVSQNPRHKITKRGQNVTFRCDPISEHNRLYWYRQTLGQGPEFLTYFQNEAQLEKSRLLSDRFSAERPKGSFSTLEIQRTEQGDSAMYLCASSNAGYEQYFGPGTRLTVT.

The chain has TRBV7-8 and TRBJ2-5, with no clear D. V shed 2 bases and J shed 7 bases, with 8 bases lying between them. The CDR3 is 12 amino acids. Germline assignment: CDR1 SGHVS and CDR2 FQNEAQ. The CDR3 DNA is TGTGCCAGCAGCTTAAATGAAGCGACCCAGTACTTC. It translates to CASSLNEATQYF.

Here the CDR3 reads CASSRAGGLYTQYF. The CDR3 DNA sequence: TGCGCCAGCAGCCGGGCAGGGGGCCTGTATACGCAGTATTTT. The V gene is TRBV5-1, the J gene TRBJ2-3; 8 positions agree with TRBD1. From germline, CDR1 is SGHRS and CDR2 YFSETQ. V lost 4 bases, J lost 7 bases, and 8 bases stayed unmatched. The CDR3 loop spans 14 amino acids. Together with reference TRBV5-1 and TRBJ2-3, the CDR3 gives the full variable domain: KAGVTQTPRYLIKTRGQQVTLSCSPISGHRSVSWYQQTPGQGLQFLFEYFSETQRNKGNFPGRFSGRQFSNSRSEMNVSTLELGDSALYLCASSRAGGLYTQYFGPGTRLTVL.

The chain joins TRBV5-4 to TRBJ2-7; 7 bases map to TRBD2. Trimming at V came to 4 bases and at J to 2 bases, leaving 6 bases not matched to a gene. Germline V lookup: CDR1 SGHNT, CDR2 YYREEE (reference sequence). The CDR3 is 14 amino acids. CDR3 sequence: CASSPGGQTYEQYF. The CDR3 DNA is TGTGCCAGCAGCCCGGGGGGTCAGACCTACGAGCAGTACTTC.

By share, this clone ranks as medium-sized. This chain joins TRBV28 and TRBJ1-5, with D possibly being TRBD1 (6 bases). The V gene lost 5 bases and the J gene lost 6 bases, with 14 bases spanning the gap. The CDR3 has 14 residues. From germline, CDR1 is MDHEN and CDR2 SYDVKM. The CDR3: CASSKQGTGQPQHF. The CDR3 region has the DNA TGTGCCAGCAGTAAACAGGGAACGGGTCAGCCCCAGCATTTT.

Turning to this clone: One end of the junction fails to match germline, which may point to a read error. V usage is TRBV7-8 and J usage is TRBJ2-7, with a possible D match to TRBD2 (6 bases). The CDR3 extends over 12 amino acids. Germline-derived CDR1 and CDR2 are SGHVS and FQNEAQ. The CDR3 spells CASSLARGAENF. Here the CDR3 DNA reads TGTGCCAGCAGCTTAGCTCGCGGGGCCGAGAACTTC.

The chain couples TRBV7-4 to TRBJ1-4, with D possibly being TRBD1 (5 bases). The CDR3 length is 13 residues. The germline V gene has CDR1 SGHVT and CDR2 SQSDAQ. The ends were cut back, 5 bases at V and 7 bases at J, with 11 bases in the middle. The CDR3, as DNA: TGTGCCAGCAGCCGGGACTGGGGTGAAAAACTGTTTTTT. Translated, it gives CASSRDWGEKLFF.

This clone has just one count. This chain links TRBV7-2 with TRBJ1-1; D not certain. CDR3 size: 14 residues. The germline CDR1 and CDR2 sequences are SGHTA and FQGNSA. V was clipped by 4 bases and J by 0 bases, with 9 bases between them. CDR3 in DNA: TGTGCCAGCAGCTCGCCCAGGCTGAACACTGAAGCTTTCTTT. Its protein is CASSSPRLNTEAFF.

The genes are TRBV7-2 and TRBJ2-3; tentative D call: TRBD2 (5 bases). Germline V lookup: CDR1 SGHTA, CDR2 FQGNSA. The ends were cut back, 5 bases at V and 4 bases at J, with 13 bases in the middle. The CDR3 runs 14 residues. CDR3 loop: CASSPRSGSDTQYF. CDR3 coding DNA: TGTGCCAGCAGCCCCCGGAGCGGTTCAGATACGCAGTATTTT.

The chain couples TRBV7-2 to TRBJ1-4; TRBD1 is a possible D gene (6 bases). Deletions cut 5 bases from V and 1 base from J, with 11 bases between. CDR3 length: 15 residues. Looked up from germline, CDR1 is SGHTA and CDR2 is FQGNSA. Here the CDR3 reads CASSTIRGTNEKLFF. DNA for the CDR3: TGTGCCAGCAGCACAATCAGGGGAACTAATGAAAAACTGTTTTTT.

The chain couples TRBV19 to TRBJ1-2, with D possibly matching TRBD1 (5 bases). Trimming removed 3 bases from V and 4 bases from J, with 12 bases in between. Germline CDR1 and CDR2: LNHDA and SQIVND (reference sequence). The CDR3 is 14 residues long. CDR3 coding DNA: TGTGCCAGTAGTATGGACCGGGACCTCTATGGCTACACCTTC. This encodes CASSMDRDLYGYTF.

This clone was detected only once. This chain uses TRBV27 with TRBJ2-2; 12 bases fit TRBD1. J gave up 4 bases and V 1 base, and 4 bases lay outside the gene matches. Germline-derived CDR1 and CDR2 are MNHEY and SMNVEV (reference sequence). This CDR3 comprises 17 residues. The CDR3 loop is CASSLYPGQGATGELFF. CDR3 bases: TGTGCCAGCAGTTTATACCCGGGACAGGGGGCCACCGGGGAGCTGTTTTTT.

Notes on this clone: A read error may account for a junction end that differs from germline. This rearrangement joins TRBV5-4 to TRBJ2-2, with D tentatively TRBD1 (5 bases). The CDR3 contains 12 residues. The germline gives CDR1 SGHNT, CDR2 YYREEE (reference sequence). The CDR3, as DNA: TGTGCCAACAGCAGGGACACCGGGGAGCTGTTTTTT. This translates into CANSRDTGELFF.

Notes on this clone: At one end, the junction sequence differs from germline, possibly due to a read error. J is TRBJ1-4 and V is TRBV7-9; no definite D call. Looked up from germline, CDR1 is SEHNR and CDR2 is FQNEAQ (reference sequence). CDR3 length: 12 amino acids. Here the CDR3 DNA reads TGTGCCAGCAGTCTTTATAATGGAAAACTGTTTTTT. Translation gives CASSLYNGKLFF.